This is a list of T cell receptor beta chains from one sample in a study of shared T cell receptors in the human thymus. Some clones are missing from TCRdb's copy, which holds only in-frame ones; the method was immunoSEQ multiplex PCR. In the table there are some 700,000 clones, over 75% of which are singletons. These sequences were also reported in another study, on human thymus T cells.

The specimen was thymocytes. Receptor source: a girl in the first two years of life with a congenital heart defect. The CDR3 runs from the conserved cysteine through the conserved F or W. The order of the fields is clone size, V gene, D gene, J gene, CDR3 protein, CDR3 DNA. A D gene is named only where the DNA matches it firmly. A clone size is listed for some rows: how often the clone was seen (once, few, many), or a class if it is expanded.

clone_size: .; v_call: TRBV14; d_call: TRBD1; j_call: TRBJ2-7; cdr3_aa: CASSQRQGGIEQYF; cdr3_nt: TGTGCCAGCAGCCAAAGACAGGGGGGTATCGAGCAGTACTTC
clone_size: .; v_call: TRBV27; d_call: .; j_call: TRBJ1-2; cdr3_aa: CASRVRAQVGYGYTF; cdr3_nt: TGTGCCAGCAGAGTCAGGGCCCAGGTCGGGTATGGCTACACCTTC
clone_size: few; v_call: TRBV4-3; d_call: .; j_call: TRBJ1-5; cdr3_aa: CASSQERGCNQPQHF; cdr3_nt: TGCGCCAGCAGCCAAGAGCGGGGGTGCAATCAGCCCCAGCATTTT
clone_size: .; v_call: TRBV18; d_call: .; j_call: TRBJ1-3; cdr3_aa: CASSPESLGSGNTIYF; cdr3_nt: TGTGCCAGCTCACCAGAGTCGCTCGGCTCTGGAAACACCATATATTTT
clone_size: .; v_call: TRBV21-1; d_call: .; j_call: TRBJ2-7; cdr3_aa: CASSKPTGGGTYEQYF; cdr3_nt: TGTGCCAGCAGCAAACCGACGGGAGGAGGCACCTACGAGCAGTACTTC
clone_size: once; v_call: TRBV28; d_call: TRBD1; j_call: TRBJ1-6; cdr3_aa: CASSLRDRGNSPLHF; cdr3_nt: TGTGCCAGCAGTTTAAGAGACAGGGGAAATTCACCCCTCCACTTT
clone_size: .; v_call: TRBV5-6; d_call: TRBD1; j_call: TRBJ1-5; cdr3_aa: CASSSLGQESNQPQHF; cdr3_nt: TGTGCCAGCAGCTCCCTCGGACAGGAAAGCAATCAGCCCCAGCATTTT
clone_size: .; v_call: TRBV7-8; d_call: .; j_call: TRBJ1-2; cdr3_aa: CASSQPPRVGYGYTF; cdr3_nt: TGTGCCAGCAGCCAACCCCCAAGAGTCGGCTATGGCTACACCTTC
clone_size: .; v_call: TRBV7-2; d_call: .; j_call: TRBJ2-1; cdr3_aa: CASSSNRVNNEQFF; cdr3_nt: TGTGCCAGCAGCTCGAACAGGGTGAACAATGAGCAGTTCTTC
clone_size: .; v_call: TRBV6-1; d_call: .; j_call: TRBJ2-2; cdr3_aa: CASSAPVGELFF; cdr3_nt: TGTGCCAGCAGTGCCCCCGTCGGGGAGCTGTTTTTT
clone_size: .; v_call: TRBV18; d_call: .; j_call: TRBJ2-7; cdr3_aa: CASSPQRQVYEQYF; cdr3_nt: TGTGCCAGCTCACCACAGCGACAGGTCTACGAGCAGTACTTC